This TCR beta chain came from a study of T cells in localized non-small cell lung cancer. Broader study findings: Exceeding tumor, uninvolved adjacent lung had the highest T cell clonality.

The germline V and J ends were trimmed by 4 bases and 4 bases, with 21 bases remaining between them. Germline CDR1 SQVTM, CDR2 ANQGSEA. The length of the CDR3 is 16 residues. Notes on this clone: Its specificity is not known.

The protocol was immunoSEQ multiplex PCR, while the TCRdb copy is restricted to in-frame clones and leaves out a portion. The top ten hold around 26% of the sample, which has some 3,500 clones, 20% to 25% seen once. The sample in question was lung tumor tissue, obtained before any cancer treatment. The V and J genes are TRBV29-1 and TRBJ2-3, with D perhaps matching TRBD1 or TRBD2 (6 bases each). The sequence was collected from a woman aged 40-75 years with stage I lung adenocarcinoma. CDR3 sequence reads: CSVVWGASDWADTQYF. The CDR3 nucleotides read TGCAGCGTTGTATGGGGGGCCAGTGATTGGGCAGATACGCAGTATTTT.